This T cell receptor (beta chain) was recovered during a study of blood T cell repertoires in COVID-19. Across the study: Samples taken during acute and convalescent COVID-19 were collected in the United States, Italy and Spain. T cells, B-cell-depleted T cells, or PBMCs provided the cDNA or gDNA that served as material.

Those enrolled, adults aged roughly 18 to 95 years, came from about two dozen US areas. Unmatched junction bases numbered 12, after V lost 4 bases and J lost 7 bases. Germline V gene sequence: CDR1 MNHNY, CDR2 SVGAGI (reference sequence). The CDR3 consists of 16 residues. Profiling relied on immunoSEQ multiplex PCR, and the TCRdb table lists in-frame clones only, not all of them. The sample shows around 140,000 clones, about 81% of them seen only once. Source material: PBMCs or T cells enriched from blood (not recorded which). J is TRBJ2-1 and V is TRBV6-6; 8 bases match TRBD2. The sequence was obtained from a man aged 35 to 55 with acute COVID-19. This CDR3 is CASSSGQAGELNEQFF. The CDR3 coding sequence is TGTGCCAGCAGTTCTGGCCAAGCGGGGGAATTGAATGAGCAGTTCTTC.